Many counts were recorded for the clone carrying this T cell receptor (beta chain). Its cognate antigen is unknown. This specimen comes from a study of T cell repertoires in cytomegalovirus infection. For the study at large: HLA-B-restricted CMV epitopes that are well studied were used alongside recently identified HLA-C-restricted ones.

The germline V and J ends were trimmed by 6 bases and 2 bases, with 8 bases remaining between them. This CDR3 spans 13 amino acids. TCRdb re-called the reads with MiXCR, one entry per CDR3 protein. The table records roughly 920,000 distinct CDR3 sequences, roughly a third of them present only once. The source is a human donor in good health (CMV status not recorded). Some clones in this sample may be carry-over from other donors' samples. The sample consisted of cultured CD8+ T cells from PBMCs, taken from culture after CMV antigen stimulation. This chain joins TRBV12-3 or TRBV12-4 and TRBJ2-1; D not certain. The CDR3, as DNA: TGTGCCAGCAGCACCGTGGCCTACAATGAGCAGTTCTTC. Its translation is CASSTVAYNEQFF.